These 29 T cell receptor beta chains were all obtained from the same sample, sequenced in a study of blood T cell repertoires in COVID-19. Assay used: immunoSEQ multiplex PCR; TCRdb lists only in-frame clones, some missing. The top ten clones hold 1.7% of a sample with approximately 210,000 clones, roughly 90% of them seen once. The sequenced sample was peripheral blood. The receptors come from a man aged 65 to 85 with acute or convalescent COVID-19.

The chain combines TRBV9 with TRBJ2-3; TRBD1 is a possible D gene (5 bases). Germline V gene data show CDR1 as SGDLS and CDR2 as YYNGEE. V was clipped by 0 bases and J by 2 bases, with 16 bases between them. This CDR3 has 17 residues. DNA of the CDR3: TGTGCCAGCAGCGTAGGGGTGGAGTGGGGCTACACAGATACGCAGTATTTT. Translation: CASSVGVEWGYTDTQYF.

J is TRBJ2-1 and V is TRBV4-3, with 9 bases fitting TRBD2. The junction had 5 bases not matched to a gene; V was cut back by 1 base and J by 1 base. CDR1 and CDR2 (germline): LGHNA, YSLEER. This CDR3 contains 17 residues. CDR3 DNA: TGCGCCAGCAGCCAAGCCCTCAGCGGGGGGTCCTACAATGAGCAGTTCTTC. It codes for CASSQALSGGSYNEQFF.

This clone was observed many times. The V and J genes are TRBV2 and TRBJ2-5; D possibly corresponds to TRBD1 (5 bases). V gave up 8 bases and J gave up 3 bases, with 13 bases separating them. The CDR3 spans 13 residues. Germline V CDR1 and CDR2: SNHLY, FYNNEI. As DNA, the CDR3 is TGTGCCAGCTCCGGACAATTAGAAGAGACCCAGTACTTC. This translates into CASSGQLEETQYF.

The chain employs TRBV18 and TRBJ2-1, with 7 bases aligning to TRBD2. The germline V gene encodes CDR1 KGHSH and CDR2 LQKENI. CDR3 size: 15 residues. Trimming at V came to 2 bases and at J to 4 bases, leaving 5 bases not matched to a gene. DNA for the CDR3: TGTGCCAGCTCACCAAATAGCGGGCCATACAATGAGCAGTTCTTC. This sequence encodes CASSPNSGPYNEQFF.

The rearrangement links TRBV6-1 to TRBJ2-5; 7 bases map to TRBD2. J lost 5 bases, V lost 2 bases, and 11 bases had no gene match. Germline V CDR1 and CDR2: MNHNS, SASEGT. The CDR3 is 16 amino acids. In DNA form, the CDR3 reads TGTGCCAGCAGTGAATTAGGCAGGGAGGGAGCTGAGACCCAGTACTTC. Amino acid sequence: CASSELGREGAETQYF.

This clone was seen a few times. The chain combines TRBV7-3 with TRBJ2-1; 8 bases are shared with TRBD2. Germline V gene sequence: CDR1 SGHTA, CDR2 FQGTGA. The trim removed 5 bases at V and 6 bases at J, leaving 12 bases unmatched. The CDR3 has 16 amino acids. In DNA, the CDR3 is TGTGCCAGCAGCCCTTCCGCGACTAGCGAGTCCAATGAGCAGTTCTTC. Protein sequence: CASSPSATSESNEQFF.

The chain is built from TRBV24-1 and TRBJ2-3; 11 bases match TRBD2. The CDR3 length is 13 residues. Germline-derived CDR1 and CDR2 are KGHDR and SFDVKD. V was pared by 9 bases and J by 4 bases, with 2 bases of the junction left unmatched. Here the CDR3 DNA reads TGTGCCACCGGACTAGCGGGTTCAGATACGCAGTATTTT. It codes for CATGLAGSDTQYF.

The CDR3 is CASSLRGGVTGELFF. The CDR3 DNA follows: TGTGCCAGCAGCTTAAGAGGGGGCGTCACCGGGGAGCTGTTTTTT. V is TRBV11-3 and J is TRBJ2-2; 7 nucleotides align to TRBD1. V shed 2 bases and J 4 bases; nucleotides not matched to a gene: 4. CDR1 and CDR2 from the germline V gene are SGHNT and YENEEA. The CDR3 is 15 residues long.

The chain has TRBV29-1 and TRBJ1-4, with 7 bases fitting TRBD1. With 4 bases clipped from V and 5 bases from J, the junction kept 1 base outside the gene matches. Germline V gives CDR1 SQVTM, CDR2 ANQGSEA. The CDR3 is made up of 12 amino acids. The CDR3 sequence: CSVVTGNEKLFF. CDR3 DNA: TGCAGCGTTGTGACAGGGAATGAAAAACTGTTTTTT.

This chain connects TRBV3-1 (or the pseudogene TRBV3-2) to TRBJ1-1; D remains unclear. CDR3 length: 14 amino acids. CDR1 LGHDT and CDR2 YNNKEL come from the germline V gene (reference sequence). Trimming shortened V by 1 base and J by 1 base, and 7 bases separated the two germline ends. The CDR3 bases are TGTGCCAGCAGCCAAGCCATGCGGAACACTGAAGCTTTCTTT. It is translated as CASSQAMRNTEAFF.

V and J are TRBV6-2 or TRBV6-3 and TRBJ1-2; TRBD1 aligns across 8 bases. This CDR3 has 15 amino acids. The junction had 9 bases not matched to a gene; V was cut back by 5 bases and J by 4 bases. CDR1 MNHEY and CDR2 SVGEGT come from the germline V gene. This chain's CDR3 is CASSPDRVLPYGYTF. The CDR3 DNA reads TGTGCCAGCAGTCCGGACAGGGTTCTTCCCTATGGCTACACCTTC.

The count of this clone is one. This chain joins TRBV7-2 and TRBJ2-1; TRBD2 is a possible D gene (5 bases). Germline V CDR1 and CDR2: SGHTA, FQGNSA. The CDR3 extends over 16 amino acids. Trimming left V 2 bases short and J 0 bases short, with 11 bases between. The CDR3 region is CASSLSGSSSYNEQFF. The DNA of the CDR3 is TGTGCCAGCAGCTTATCGGGGTCTAGCTCCTACAATGAGCAGTTCTTC.

The chain couples TRBV7-8 to TRBJ1-4; D may be TRBD1 (5 bases). V lost 4 bases, J lost 4 bases, and 22 bases lay in between. The CDR3 runs 18 residues. The V gene's germline CDR1 is SGHVS and CDR2 FQNEAQ. CDR3 loop: CASSSRRSTAGVNEKLFF. DNA for the CDR3: TGTGCCAGCAGCTCCAGGAGGTCAACCGCGGGGGTTAATGAAAAACTGTTTTTT.

This clone was picked up one time. The rearrangement uses TRBV9 and TRBJ1-5; TRBD1 matches at 7 bases. Per the germline V gene, CDR1 is SGDLS and CDR2 is YYNGEE. There are 16 residues in the CDR3. The V gene end was trimmed by 3 bases and the J gene end by 0 bases; junction bases not matched to a gene: 6. Here the CDR3 DNA reads TGTGCCAGCAGCGGGGGGGACAGCAATAGCAATCAGCCCCAGCATTTT. It translates to CASSGGDSNSNQPQHF.

This clone was counted a single time. The genes are TRBV6-5 and TRBJ2-7; TRBD2 matches at 12 bases. Trimming removed 5 bases from V and 5 bases from J; junction bases left unmatched: 7. The CDR3 covers 15 residues. Germline CDR1 MNHEY, CDR2 SVGAGI. The CDR3 DNA sequence: TGTGCCAGCAGTCCGAAGACTAGCGGGAGAAACGAGCAGTACTTC. Protein: CASSPKTSGRNEQYF.

The chain joins TRBV7-6 to TRBJ1-1, with D possibly being TRBD1 (5 bases). CDR1 and CDR2 (germline): SGHVS, FNYEAQ. The CDR3 is made up of 15 amino acids. The V end was cut by 0 bases, the J end by 4 bases, with 12 bases between. CDR3 region: CASSLASRASTEAFF. In DNA, the CDR3 is TGTGCCAGCAGCTTAGCAAGCAGGGCTAGCACTGAAGCTTTCTTT.

The gene calls are TRBV18 and TRBJ1-5; 10 nucleotides match TRBD1. This CDR3 spans 16 amino acids. V was clipped by 0 bases and J by 6 bases; unmatched bases: 5. Germline CDR1 KGHSH, CDR2 LQKENI. CDR3 bases: TGTGCCAGCTCACCACCGTCCGGGACAGGGGTTCAGCCCCAGCATTTT. Translated: CASSPPSGTGVQPQHF.

The rearrangement joins TRBV7-3 to TRBJ2-1, with D possibly being TRBD2 (5 bases). The CDR3 covers 14 residues. V lost 1 base, J lost 7 bases, and 11 bases lay in between. Germline V CDR1 and CDR2: SGHTA, FQGTGA. The CDR3 nucleotides read TGTGCCAGCAGCTTAAGTGGGAGAGGGAATGAGCAGTTCTTC. It specifies CASSLSGRGNEQFF.

The rearrangement links TRBV29-1 to TRBJ2-5, with 9 positions matching TRBD2. V dropped 4 bases and J dropped 5; count of bases not matched to a gene: 11. CDR1 is SQVTM, CDR2 ANQGSEA, per germline. CDR3 length: 15 residues. The CDR3 sequence: CSVGVLAGKGETQYF. In DNA form, the CDR3 reads TGCAGCGTTGGGGTTCTAGCGGGGAAAGGGGAGACCCAGTACTTC.

This clone came up once. The J gene is TRBJ1-1, the V gene TRBV19; 7 nucleotides agree with TRBD1. There are 13 residues in the CDR3. V shed 8 bases, J shed 6 bases, and the junction held 9 bases outside the gene matches. In germline, CDR1 is LNHDA, CDR2 SQIVND (reference sequence). The CDR3 region is CASEGDRAAEAFF. The CDR3 bases are TGTGCCAGTGAGGGAGACAGGGCGGCTGAAGCTTTCTTT.

This chain links TRBV19 with TRBJ1-2; no clear D. Germline V gene sequence: CDR1 LNHDA, CDR2 SQIVND (reference sequence). V lost 8 bases and J 4 bases, leaving 14 bases between the germline ends. The CDR3 loop spans 13 amino acids. The CDR3 DNA reads as TGTGCCAGTGAGTTCAACAGCTTCTATGGCTACACCTTC. This codes for CASEFNSFYGYTF.

With regard to this clone: Other DNA sequences in the same sample also yield this CDR3. The V and J genes are TRBV19 and TRBJ1-2; TRBD1 matches at 9 bases. Germline CDR1 LNHDA, CDR2 SQIVND (reference sequence). V dropped 6 bases and J dropped 4; count of bases not matched to a gene: 3. The CDR3 is 13 amino acids. This CDR3 reads CASRDRGGYGYTF. The DNA of the CDR3 is TGTGCCAGTAGGGACAGGGGCGGCTATGGCTACACCTTC.

The chain combines TRBV4-2 with TRBJ2-7; D unclear. The CDR3 consists of 14 residues. Trimming removed 1 base at V and 3 bases at J, with 10 bases between. Germline CDR1 and CDR2: LGHNA and YNFKEQ. The CDR3 nucleotides read TGTGCCAGCAGCCAAGCCCTCTCGGTCTACGAGCAGTACTTC. This translates into CASSQALSVYEQYF.

The V and J genes are TRBV28 and TRBJ2-7; weak D call: TRBD2 (6 bases). V was trimmed by 2 bases and J by 6 bases, leaving 11 bases between them. Germline V lookup: CDR1 MDHEN, CDR2 SYDVKM. This CDR3 is built from 13 residues. The CDR3 loop reads CASSLGGVGEQYF. CDR3 DNA: TGTGCCAGCAGTTTAGGCGGGGTGGGCGAGCAGTACTTC.

This chain connects TRBV7-9 to TRBJ2-3, with 8 positions matching TRBD1. Per the germline V gene, CDR1 is SEHNR and CDR2 is FQNEAQ (reference sequence). The CDR3 runs 15 residues. The J segment lost 3 bases and the V segment lost 5 bases, leaving 7 bases of the junction unmatched. The CDR3 DNA follows: TGTGCCAGCAGCACATGGACAGGGAGAACAGATACGCAGTATTTT. It translates to CASSTWTGRTDTQYF.

The chain employs TRBV19 and TRBJ1-1; D call uncertain. This CDR3 is 13 amino acids long. The germline V gene has CDR1 LNHDA and CDR2 SQIVND (reference sequence). V lost 7 bases to trimming and J lost 1 base, with 10 bases between them. The CDR3 DNA is TGTGCCAGTAAGATCACTTGGAACACTGAAGCTTTCTTT. Translating gives CASKITWNTEAFF.

V gene TRBV29-1 combines with J gene TRBJ2-3, with D possibly matching TRBD2 (6 bases). Trimming left V 1 base short and J 8 bases short, with 16 bases between. Germline loops: CDR1 SQVTM, CDR2 ANQGSEA. This CDR3 is built from 14 residues. CDR3 DNA: TGCAGCGTTGAAGTGGGAGGCCCCCCGGGTACGCAGTATTTT. Its translation is CSVEVGGPPGTQYF.

The CDR3 coding sequence is TGCGCCAGCAGCCAAGAAGTTGCTGACAGGAACACTGAAGCTTTCTTT. Translated: CASSQEVADRNTEAFF. The rearrangement links TRBV4-1 to TRBJ1-1; a weak D match, TRBD1 (5 bases). Germline V CDR1 and CDR2: MGHRA, YSYEKL. V was pared by 0 bases and J by 1 base, with 12 bases between. The CDR3 is 16 amino acids.

The chain links TRBV7-6 to TRBJ1-1; 7 bases fit TRBD1. With 5 bases clipped from V and 1 base from J, the junction kept 10 bases outside the gene matches. Germline V gene lookup returns CDR1 SGHVS and CDR2 FNYEAQ. The CDR3 has 16 amino acids. CDR3 coding DNA: TGTGCCAGCAGCCCGCGAGCGACAGGGCCGAACACTGAAGCTTTCTTT. Protein sequence: CASSPRATGPNTEAFF.